This TCR beta chain came from a study of shared clonotypes between healthy human individuals. Germline V gives CDR1 LGHNA, CDR2 YNFKEQ. The CDR3 consists of 18 residues. The J segment lost 5 bases and the V segment lost 1 base, leaving 10 bases of the junction unmatched. Only in-frame clones appear in the TCRdb table, and some are missing; sequencing was by immunoSEQ multiplex PCR. The table shows around 620,000 clones, with 85% to 95% occurring only once. The naive CD8 population came from CD45RO-negative cells selected for CCR7, without terminally differentiated effector memory CD45RA+ cells. This TCR derives from a woman aged 25 to 39 in good health. The genes are TRBV4-2 and TRBJ2-1, with 11 bases lining up with TRBD2. The source material was naive CD8+ T cells sorted from blood. The CDR3 coding sequence is TGTGCCAGCAGCCAAGTGAGGGAACTAGCGGGAGCACACAATGAGCAGTTCTTC. Residues: CASSQVRELAGAHNEQFF.